Below, one T cell receptor (beta chain) is given with its context. These data originate in a study of shared clonotypes between healthy human individuals. Germline V gene lookup returns CDR1 SQVTM and CDR2 ANQGSEA. Trimming cost V 6 bases and J 3 bases; bases outside gene matches: 11. This CDR3 is 14 amino acids long. This table comes from immunoSEQ multiplex PCR, and its TCRdb copy is limited to in-frame clones, with some not included. This table has 2 million to 3 million clones, 80% to 95% appearing once. This receptor was taken from a man younger than 35 in good health. Some clones in this sample may be carry-over from other donors' samples. The J gene is TRBJ2-7, the V gene TRBV29-1; TRBD1 aligns across 7 bases. Sequencing was carried out using naive CD4+ T cells from PBMCs. The subset denotes: CD45RA+ positively selected. CDR3 sequence: CSVPPRTGVYEQYF. In nucleotides, the CDR3 is TGCAGCGTCCCCCCTAGAACAGGGGTCTACGAGCAGTACTTC.